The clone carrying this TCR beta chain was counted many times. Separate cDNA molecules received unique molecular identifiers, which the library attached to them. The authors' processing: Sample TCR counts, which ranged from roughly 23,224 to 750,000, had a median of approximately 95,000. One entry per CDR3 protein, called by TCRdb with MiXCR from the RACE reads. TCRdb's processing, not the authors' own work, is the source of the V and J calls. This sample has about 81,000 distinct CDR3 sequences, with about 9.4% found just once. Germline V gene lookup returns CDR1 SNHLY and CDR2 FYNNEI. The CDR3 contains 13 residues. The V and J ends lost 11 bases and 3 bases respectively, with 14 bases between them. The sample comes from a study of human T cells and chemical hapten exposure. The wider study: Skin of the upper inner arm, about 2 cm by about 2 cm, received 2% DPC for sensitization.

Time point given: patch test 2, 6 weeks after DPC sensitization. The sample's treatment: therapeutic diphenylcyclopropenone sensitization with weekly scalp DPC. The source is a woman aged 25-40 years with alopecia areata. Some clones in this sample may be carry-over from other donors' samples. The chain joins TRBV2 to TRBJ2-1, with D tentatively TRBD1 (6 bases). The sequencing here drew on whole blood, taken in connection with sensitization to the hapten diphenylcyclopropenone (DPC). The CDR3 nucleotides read TGTGCCTGCCAAGAAGGGGGCTACAATGAGCAGTTCTTC. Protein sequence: CACQEGGYNEQFF. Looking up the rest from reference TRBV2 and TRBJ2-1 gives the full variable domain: EPEVTQTPSHQVTQMGQEVILRCVPISNHLYFYWYRQILGQKVEFLVSFYNNEISEKSEIFDDQFSVERPDGSNFTLKIRSTKLEDSAMYFCACQEGGYNEQFFGPGTRLTVL.